One T cell receptor beta chain is described in this entry. The data originate from a study of naive and memory T cell subsets. Both TRBC1 and TRBC2 were covered by a beta constant-region primer of two equimolar oligonucleotides. One entry per CDR3 protein, called by TCRdb with MiXCR from the UMI-ligation and nested PCR reads. The table includes 140,000 to 150,000 distinct CDR3 sequences, about 17% detected once. The CDR3 has 15 residues. V was shortened by 5 bases and J by 1 base, with 15 bases between the two germline ends. Sequenced: naive CD4+ T cells from blood. The TCR originated in a human donor in good health. V and J are TRBV12-3 or TRBV12-4 and TRBJ2-7; possible D gene TRBD1, 6 bases. CDR3 residues: CASSSWGLSSYEQYF. CDR3 coding DNA: TGTGCCAGCAGTAGCTGGGGGCTCAGTTCCTACGAGCAGTACTTC.